These 21 T cell receptor beta chains were sequenced from one sample in a study of T cells expressing NK-cell markers (dated by TCRdb to about 2020). The protocol used for the library was 5' RACE. Instrument on record: Illumina HiSeq 2000. Reads reprocessed by TCRdb are summarized as one entry per CDR3 protein sequence, and DNA is absent. The sample's records list more than 90,000 distinct CDR3 sequences. The ten largest make up approximately 17% of the sample. Sequenced material: blood T cells: a sorted CD56 or NKG2C T cell subset, CD4+ or CD8+ T cells, or bulk PBMC T cells (not recorded which). The receptors stem from a woman between 18 and 69 years old in good health.

J is TRBJ2-2 and V is TRBV19; TCRdb gives TRBD2 as the D gene, but with no DNA this cannot be confirmed. Germline CDR1 is LNHDA and CDR2 is SQIVND (reference sequence). The CDR3 covers 14 residues. The CDR3 reads CASSKWEHTGELFF.

CDR3 amino acids: CASSPPTGTDDNEQFF. The chain combines TRBV13 with TRBJ2-1; TCRdb's D call of TRBD1 is untestable without DNA. CDR3 size: 16 residues. Germline values: CDR1 PRHDT, CDR2 FYEKMQ (reference sequence). Filled out from reference TRBV13 and TRBJ2-1, the complete variable domain reads AAGVIQSPRHLIKEKRETATLKCYPIPRHDTVYWYQQGPGQDPQFLISFYEKMQSDKGSIPDRFSAQQFSDYHSELNMSSLELGDSALYFCASSPPTGTDDNEQFFGPGTRLTVL.

V and J are TRBV11-2 and TRBJ2-1; the D call from TCRdb, TRBD1, cannot be confirmed without DNA. The CDR3 loop spans 12 amino acids. CDR1 and CDR2 from the germline V gene are SGHAT and FQNNGV. Here the CDR3 reads CASSPLGPGQFF.

The chain combines TRBV29-1 with TRBJ2-2; TCRdb proposes TRBD2, but this gene call is untestable without DNA. The CDR3 consists of 12 residues. Germline V CDR1 and CDR2: SQVTM, ANQGSEA. CDR3: CSVVGGPGELFF.

The chain couples TRBV7-6 to TRBJ2-1; the D call of TRBD1 rests on TCRdb alone, since no DNA is present to check it. Germline V gene lookup returns CDR1 SGHVS and CDR2 FNYEAQ. The CDR3 sequence is 14 residues long. This CDR3 reads CASSFTGAGNEQFF.

The rearrangement uses TRBV4-2 and TRBJ1-2. Germline values: CDR1 LGHNA, CDR2 YNFKEQ. CDR3 length: 15 amino acids. The CDR3 sequence: CASSQGEAANYGYTF.

V and J are TRBV11-1 and TRBJ2-3; without DNA, the TCRdb call of TRBD1 cannot be checked. Per germline, CDR1 SGHAT and CDR2 FQDESV (reference sequence). The CDR3 has 16 amino acids. This CDR3 reads CASSLGGPLSTDTQYF.

This sequence joins TRBV12-3 or TRBV12-4 and TRBJ1-1; the D call from TCRdb, TRBD1, cannot be confirmed without DNA. The CDR3 runs 14 residues. The CDR3 loop reads CASKTQGYGTEAFF.

The chain joins TRBV29-1 to TRBJ1-1; with no DNA, the TCRdb D assignment of TRBD1 cannot be verified. CDR1 SQVTM and CDR2 ANQGSEA come from the germline V gene. This CDR3 has 13 residues. Here the CDR3 reads CSVEGGTYTEAFF.

The V and J genes are TRBV13 and TRBJ1-1; TCRdb calls TRBD1, which cannot be checked without DNA. This CDR3 region has 17 residues. Germline V gives CDR1 PRHDT, CDR2 FYEKMQ (reference sequence). The CDR3 region is CASTMSGAGVINTEAFF. Supplemented by reference TRBV13 and TRBJ1-1, the full variable domain reads AAGVIQSPRHLIKEKRETATLKCYPIPRHDTVYWYQQGPGQDPQFLISFYEKMQSDKGSIPDRFSAQQFSDYHSELNMSSLELGDSALYFCASTMSGAGVINTEAFFGQGTRLTVV.

The chain has TRBV12-3 or TRBV12-4 and TRBJ2-5. The CDR3 spans 15 residues. The CDR3: CASSLLVVGLETQYF.

The rearrangement uses TRBV18 and TRBJ1-4. This CDR3 region has 16 residues. CDR1 and CDR2 from the germline V gene are KGHSH and LQKENI. The CDR3: CASSPSGGVSVEKLFF.

The rearrangement joins TRBV7-9 to TRBJ2-6. Germline V gene sequence: CDR1 SEHNR, CDR2 FQNEAQ (reference sequence). The CDR3 has 17 residues. CDR3 amino acids: CASSSVGEDSGANVLTF.

This rearrangement joins TRBV6-1 to TRBJ2-4; with no DNA, the TCRdb D assignment of TRBD2 cannot be verified. The germline V gene encodes CDR1 MNHNS and CDR2 SASEGT. The CDR3 is 14 amino acids. CDR3: CATGPGGPRNIQYF.

The chain recombines TRBV5-1 with TRBJ2-1. Germline lookup yields CDR1 SGHRS and CDR2 YFSETQ. This CDR3 comprises 14 residues. CDR3 sequence reads: CASGTGGSYNEQFF.

This chain uses TRBV6-1 with TRBJ2-5; TCRdb indicates TRBD2, and absent DNA this call remains unverified. The V gene's germline CDR1 is MNHNS and CDR2 SASEGT. The CDR3 is 14 amino acids. CDR3 in amino acids: CASSPPGLVETQYF.

The chain carries TRBV12-3 or TRBV12-4 and TRBJ2-3; TCRdb designates TRBD1, a call that cannot be tested without DNA. This CDR3 comprises 15 residues. CDR3 sequence reads: CASSLLGTGSDTQYF.

CDR3 sequence reads: CASSLRQGLGETQYF. The chain combines TRBV13 with TRBJ2-5; TCRdb outputs TRBD1, but without DNA this stays unchecked. The CDR3 totals 15 residues. Per the germline V gene, CDR1 is PRHDT and CDR2 is FYEKMQ (reference sequence).

CDR3 sequence reads: CASSLADTSTDTQYF. The chain has TRBV28 and TRBJ2-3. Germline V gives CDR1 MDHEN, CDR2 SYDVKM. The CDR3 length is 15 residues.

The chain has TRBV12-3 or TRBV12-4 and TRBJ2-2. This CDR3 spans 14 amino acids. This chain's CDR3 is CASSLNPFSGELFF.

The chain carries TRBV15 and TRBJ2-7; TCRdb picks TRBD1, but there is no DNA to check that call. Germline V gene lookup returns CDR1 LNHNV and CDR2 YYDKDF (reference sequence). The length of the CDR3 is 14 residues. CDR3 sequence reads: CATSRDRGAYEQYF.